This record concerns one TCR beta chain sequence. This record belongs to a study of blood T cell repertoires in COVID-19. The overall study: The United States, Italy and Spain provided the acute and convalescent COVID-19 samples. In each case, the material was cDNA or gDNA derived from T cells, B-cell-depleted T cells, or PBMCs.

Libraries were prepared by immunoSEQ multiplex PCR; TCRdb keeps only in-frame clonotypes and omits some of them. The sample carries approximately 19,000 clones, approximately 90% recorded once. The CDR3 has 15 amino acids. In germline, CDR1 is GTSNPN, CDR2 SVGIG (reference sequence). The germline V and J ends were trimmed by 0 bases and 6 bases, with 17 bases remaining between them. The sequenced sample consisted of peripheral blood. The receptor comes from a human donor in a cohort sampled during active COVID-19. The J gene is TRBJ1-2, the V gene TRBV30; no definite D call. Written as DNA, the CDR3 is TGTGCCTGGAGTGTACTGAAAATCCCTCTCAATGGCTACACCTTC. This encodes CAWSVLKIPLNGYTF.